This TCR beta chain was retrieved from a study of OX40 agonist ivuxolimab in advanced cancers. Study overall: The study enrolled dose-escalation patients with hepatocellular carcinoma, melanoma, renal cell or head and neck cancer. Partial responses were achieved by three patients: one hepatocellular carcinoma, two cutaneous melanoma. General study points: Averaging showed that CD8+ T cells had more expanded clones than CD4+ did. Expansion of clones was among the lowest in partial responders at 0.1-3.0 mg/kg.

Data came from immunoSEQ multiplex PCR; TCRdb stores just in-frame clones and leaves some out. The data contain around 68,000 clones, roughly 86% of them singletons. V lost 2 bases and J lost 6; bases outside the gene matches: 5. The CDR3 has 14 residues. Germline loops: CDR1 SEHNR, CDR2 FQNEAQ (reference sequence). On this clone itself: The antigen remains unidentified.

The sequence was obtained from an adult with an advanced solid tumor such as melanoma, head and neck, liver or kidney cancer. V usage is TRBV7-9 and J usage is TRBJ1-1; 8 bases are shared with TRBD1. Sequenced here: CD4+ or CD8+ T cells sorted from blood, sampled in a trial of the OX40 agonist ivuxolimab. The CDR3 spells CASSLSGGEAEAFF. CDR3 in DNA: TGTGCCAGCAGCTTATCAGGGGGCGAGGCTGAAGCTTTCTTT.